This T cell receptor beta chain is from a study of T cell changes during pregnancy in multiple sclerosis. Per the germline V gene, CDR1 is WNHNN and CDR2 is SYGVQD (reference sequence). The CDR3 extends over 16 amino acids. The ends lost 9 bases at V and 2 bases at J; junction bases unmatched: 7. Some clones are missing from TCRdb's copy, which holds only in-frame ones; the method was immunoSEQ multiplex PCR. The data contain roughly 45,000 clones, 95% of them singletons. The origin of this receptor is a female donor with multiple sclerosis, enrolled in a pregnancy study. This chain uses TRBV10-1 with TRBJ2-1, with 13 nucleotides matching TRBD2. The source material was CD8+ T cells from peripheral blood mononuclear cells, sampled in the first trimester of pregnancy. The CDR3 nucleotides read TGCGCCAGTGAATCCGGGACTAGCGGGACCTACAATGAGCAGTTCTTC. Translating gives CASESGTSGTYNEQFF.